Below are 3 T cell receptor beta chains sequenced from a single sample in a study of metastatic and nonmetastatic thyroid tumors. Thyroid surgery had not been preceded by any treatment in any patient. TCRdb redid the clone calls on the PCR reads using MiXCR. The top ten clones hold 30% of a sample with fewer than 35,000 clones, 25% to 35% of them seen once. Sequences were obtained from blood. The origin of the receptors is a female donor with papillary thyroid cancer or a benign thyroid nodule (not recorded which). Some clones in this sample may be carry-over from other donors' samples.

This sequence joins TRBV7-3 and TRBJ2-2; D is unresolved. The germline V gene has CDR1 SGHTA and CDR2 FQGTGA. V lost 1 base and J 0 bases, leaving 6 bases between the germline ends. This CDR3 contains 15 residues. The DNA for the CDR3 is TGTGCCAGCAGCTTAAGCACAGCGAACACCGGGGAGCTGTTTTTT. This codes for CASSLSTANTGELFF.

V and J are TRBV28 and TRBJ1-3; tentative D call: TRBD1 (6 bases). In germline, CDR1 is MDHEN, CDR2 SYDVKM. V lost 4 bases and J lost 0, with 10 bases in between. The CDR3 totals 15 residues. For the CDR3, the DNA is TGTGCCAGCAGTTACCAGGGGTCCTCTGGAAACACCATATATTTT. This gives the protein CASSYQGSSGNTIYF.

In its sample, this clone was seen a few times. V is TRBV2 and J is TRBJ1-2; D remains ambiguous. Germline CDR1 is SNHLY and CDR2 is FYNNEI. CDR3 length equals 12 residues. The V end was cut by 8 bases, the J end by 12 bases, with 19 bases between. CDR3 coding DNA: TGTGCCAGCTTTGAGTCAGTGTGGGCTGACACCTTC. Protein: CASFESVWADTF.